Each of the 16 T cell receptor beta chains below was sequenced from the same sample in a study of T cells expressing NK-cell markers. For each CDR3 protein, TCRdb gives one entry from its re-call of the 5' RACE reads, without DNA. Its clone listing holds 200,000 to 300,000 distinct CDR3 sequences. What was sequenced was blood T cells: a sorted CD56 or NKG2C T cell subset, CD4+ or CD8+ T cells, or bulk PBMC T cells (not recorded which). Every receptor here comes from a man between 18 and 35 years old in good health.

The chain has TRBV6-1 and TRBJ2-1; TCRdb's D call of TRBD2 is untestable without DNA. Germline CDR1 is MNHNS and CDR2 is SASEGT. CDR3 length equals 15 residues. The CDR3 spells CASSRGLAVGARQFF.

This CDR3 is CSATDRGRSDGYTF. The chain combines TRBV20-1 with TRBJ1-2; TCRdb selects TRBD1, and the lack of DNA leaves this call unchecked. Germline V CDR1 and CDR2: DFQATT, SNEGSKA (reference sequence). The length of the CDR3 is 14 residues.

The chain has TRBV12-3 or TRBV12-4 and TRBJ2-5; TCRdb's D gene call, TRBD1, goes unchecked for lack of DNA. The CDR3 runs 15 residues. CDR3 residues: CASSLVAGGRETQYF.

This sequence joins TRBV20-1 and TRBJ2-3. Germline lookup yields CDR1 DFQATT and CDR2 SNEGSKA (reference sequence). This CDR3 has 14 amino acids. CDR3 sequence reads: CSVLEGNPTDTQYF.

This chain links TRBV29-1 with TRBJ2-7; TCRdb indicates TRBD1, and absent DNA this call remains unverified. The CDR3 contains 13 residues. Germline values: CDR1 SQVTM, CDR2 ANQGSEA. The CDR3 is CSVEEQGAYEQYF.

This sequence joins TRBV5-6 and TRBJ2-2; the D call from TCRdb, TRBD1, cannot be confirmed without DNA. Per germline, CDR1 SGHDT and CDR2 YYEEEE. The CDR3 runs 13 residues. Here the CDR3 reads CASSLAGQWELFF.

This chain's CDR3 is CSARDLTSSETQYF. V and J are TRBV20-1 and TRBJ2-5. Germline assignment: CDR1 DFQATT and CDR2 SNEGSKA (reference sequence). The CDR3 runs to 14 residues.

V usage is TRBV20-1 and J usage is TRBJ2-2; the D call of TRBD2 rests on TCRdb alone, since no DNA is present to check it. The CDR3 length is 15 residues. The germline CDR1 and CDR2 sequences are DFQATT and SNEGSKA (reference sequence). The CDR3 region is CSARDQGLLGGELFF.

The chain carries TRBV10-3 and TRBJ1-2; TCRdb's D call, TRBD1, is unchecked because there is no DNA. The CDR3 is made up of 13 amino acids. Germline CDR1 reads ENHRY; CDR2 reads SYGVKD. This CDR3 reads CAISGRVNYGYTF.

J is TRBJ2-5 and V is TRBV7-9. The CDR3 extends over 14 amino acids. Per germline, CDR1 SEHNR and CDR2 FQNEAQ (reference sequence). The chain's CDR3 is CASSPVVVKETQYF.

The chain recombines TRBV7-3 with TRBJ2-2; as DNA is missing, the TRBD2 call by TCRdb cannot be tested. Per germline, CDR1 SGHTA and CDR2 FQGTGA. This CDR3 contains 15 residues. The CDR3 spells CASTLAGGPTGELFF.

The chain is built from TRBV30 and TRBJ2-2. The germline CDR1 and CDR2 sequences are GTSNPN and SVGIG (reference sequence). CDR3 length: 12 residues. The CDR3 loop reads CAWSDRGGELFF.

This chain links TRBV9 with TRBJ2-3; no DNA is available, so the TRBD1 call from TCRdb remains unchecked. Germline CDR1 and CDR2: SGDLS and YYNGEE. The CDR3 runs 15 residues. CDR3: CASSPPGGATDTQYF.

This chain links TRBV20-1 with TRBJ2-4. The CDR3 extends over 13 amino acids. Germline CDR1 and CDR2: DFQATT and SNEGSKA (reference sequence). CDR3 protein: CSARGLAKNIQYF.

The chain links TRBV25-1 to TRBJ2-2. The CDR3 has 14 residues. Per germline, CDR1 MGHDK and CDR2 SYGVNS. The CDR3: CASSEIGPTGELFF.

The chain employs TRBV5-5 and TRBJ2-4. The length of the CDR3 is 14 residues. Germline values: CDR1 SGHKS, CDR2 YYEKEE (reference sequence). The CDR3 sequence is CASSLGLGTDIQYF.